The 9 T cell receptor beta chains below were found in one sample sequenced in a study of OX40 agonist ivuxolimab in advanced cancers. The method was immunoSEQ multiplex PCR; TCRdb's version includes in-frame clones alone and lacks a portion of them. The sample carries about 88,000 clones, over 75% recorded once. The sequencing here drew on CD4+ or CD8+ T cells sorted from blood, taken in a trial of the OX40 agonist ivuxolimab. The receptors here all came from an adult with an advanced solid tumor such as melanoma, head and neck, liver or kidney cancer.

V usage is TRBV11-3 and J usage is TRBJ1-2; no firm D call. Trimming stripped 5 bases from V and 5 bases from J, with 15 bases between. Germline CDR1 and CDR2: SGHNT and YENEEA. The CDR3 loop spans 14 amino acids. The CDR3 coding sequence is TGTGCCAGCAGCCTTGCGGGCAACGGGTATGGCTACACCTTC. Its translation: CASSLAGNGYGYTF.

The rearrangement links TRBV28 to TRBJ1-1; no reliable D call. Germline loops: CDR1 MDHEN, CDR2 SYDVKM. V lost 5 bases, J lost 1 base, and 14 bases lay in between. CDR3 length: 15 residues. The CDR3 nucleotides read TGTGCCAGCAGTCTAGGTTTGTGGGCGAACACTGAAGCTTTCTTT. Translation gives CASSLGLWANTEAFF.

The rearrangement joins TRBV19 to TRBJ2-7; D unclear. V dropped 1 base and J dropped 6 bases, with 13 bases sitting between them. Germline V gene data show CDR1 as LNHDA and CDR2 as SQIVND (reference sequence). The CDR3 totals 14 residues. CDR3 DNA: TGTGCCAGTAGTATAGCCCGACAAGGTTTCGAGCAGTACTTC. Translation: CASSIARQGFEQYF. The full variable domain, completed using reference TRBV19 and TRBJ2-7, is DGGITQSPKYLFRKEGQNVTLSCEQNLNHDAMYWYRQDPGQGLRLIYYSQIVNDFQKGDIAEGYSVSREKKESFPLTVTSAQKNPTAFYLCASSIARQGFEQYFGPGTRLTVT.

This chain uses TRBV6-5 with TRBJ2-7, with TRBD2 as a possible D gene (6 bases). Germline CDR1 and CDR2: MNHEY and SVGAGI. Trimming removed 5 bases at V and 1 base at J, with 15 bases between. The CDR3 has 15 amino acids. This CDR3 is CASSTSGTESYEQYF. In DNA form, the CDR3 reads TGTGCCAGCAGTACTTCCGGGACTGAATCCTACGAGCAGTACTTC.

DNA for the CDR3: TGTGCCAGCAGTCACTCAGTGGAAGAGACCCAGTACTTC. Amino acid sequence: CASSHSVEETQYF. The V and J genes are TRBV14 and TRBJ2-5; D not certain. There are 13 residues in the CDR3. Trimming took 6 bases from V and 3 from J, leaving 11 bases between them. Germline V gene data show CDR1 as SGHDN and CDR2 as FVKESK.

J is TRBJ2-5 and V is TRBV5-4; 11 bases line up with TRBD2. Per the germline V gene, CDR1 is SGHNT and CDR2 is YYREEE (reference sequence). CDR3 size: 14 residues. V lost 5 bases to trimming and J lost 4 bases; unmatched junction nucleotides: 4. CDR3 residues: CASSFGLAGETQYF. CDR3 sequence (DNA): TGTGCCAGCAGTTTTGGACTAGCGGGAGAGACCCAGTACTTC.

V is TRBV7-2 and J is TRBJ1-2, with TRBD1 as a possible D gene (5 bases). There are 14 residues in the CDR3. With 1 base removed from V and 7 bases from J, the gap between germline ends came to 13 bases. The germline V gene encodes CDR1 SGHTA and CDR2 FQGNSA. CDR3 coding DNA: TGTGCCAGCAGCTTAGAGGGTTATAGGGGTGGCTACACCTTC. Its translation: CASSLEGYRGGYTF. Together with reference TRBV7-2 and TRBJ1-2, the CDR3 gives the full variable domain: GAGVSQSPSNKVTEKGKDVELRCDPISGHTALYWYRQSLGQGLEFLIYFQGNSAPDKSGLPSDRFSAERTGGSVSTLTIQRTQQEDSAVYLCASSLEGYRGGYTFGSGTRLTVV.

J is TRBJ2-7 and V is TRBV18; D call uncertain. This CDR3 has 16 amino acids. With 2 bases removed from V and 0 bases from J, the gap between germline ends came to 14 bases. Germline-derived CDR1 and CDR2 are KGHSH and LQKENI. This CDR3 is CASSPVSEISSYEQYF. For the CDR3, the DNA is TGTGCCAGCTCACCAGTCTCAGAGATCAGCTCCTACGAGCAGTACTTC. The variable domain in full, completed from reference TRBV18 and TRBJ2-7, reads NAGVMQNPRHLVRRRGQEARLRCSPMKGHSHVYWYRQLPEEGLKFMVYLQKENIIDESGMPKERFSAEFPKEGPSILRIQQVVRGDSAAYFCASSPVSEISSYEQYFGPGTRLTVT.

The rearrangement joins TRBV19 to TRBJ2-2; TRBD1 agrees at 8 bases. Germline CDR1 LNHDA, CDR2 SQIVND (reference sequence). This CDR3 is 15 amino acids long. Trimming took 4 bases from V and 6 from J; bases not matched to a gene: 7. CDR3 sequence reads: CASSTGQGGAGELFF. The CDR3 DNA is TGTGCCAGTAGTACCGGACAGGGAGGAGCCGGGGAGCTGTTTTTT.